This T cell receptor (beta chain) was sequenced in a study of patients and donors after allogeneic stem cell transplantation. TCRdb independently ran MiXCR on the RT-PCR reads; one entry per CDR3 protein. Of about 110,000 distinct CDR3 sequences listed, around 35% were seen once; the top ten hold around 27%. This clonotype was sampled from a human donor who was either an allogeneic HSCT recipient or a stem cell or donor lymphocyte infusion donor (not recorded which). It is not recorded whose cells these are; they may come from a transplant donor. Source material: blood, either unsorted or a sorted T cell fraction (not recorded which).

The CDR3, as DNA: TGCAGCGTTGAAGGGCGAAGCACTGAAGCTTTCTTT. This translates into CSVEGRSTEAFF. The J gene is TRBJ1-1, the V gene TRBV29-1, with D unresolved. The germline V gene has CDR1 SQVTM and CDR2 ANQGSEA. Between the trimmed V and J ends, which lost 1 base and 4 bases, there was a span of 7 bases. CDR3 length: 12 amino acids.